The 27 T cell receptor beta chains reported below all come from one sample, sequenced in a study of T-cell memory formation after mild COVID-19. MiXCR, run by TCRdb on the 5' RACE reads, gives a single entry per CDR3 protein. This table holds hundreds of thousands of distinct CDR3 sequences, more than 15% found once. Sequences were obtained from PBMCs or a T cell subset sorted from them (not recorded which). These receptors were taken from a man aged 18 to 35 who had mild COVID-19 (a few samples of this study predate the infection). Cell type and time point are not known.

This sequence joins TRBV4-2 and TRBJ1-2; D ambiguous. Germline values: CDR1 LGHNA, CDR2 YNFKEQ. CDR3 length: 14 residues. V was cut by 0 bases and J by 4 bases, with 9 bases left in between. DNA of the CDR3: TGTGCCAGCAGCCAAGATTACCCAGCCTATGGCTACACCTTC. It encodes CASSQDYPAYGYTF.

The chain joins TRBV18 to TRBJ2-5; the D gene is possibly TRBD1 (5 bases). Germline CDR1 is KGHSH and CDR2 is LQKENI. The CDR3 covers 15 residues. With 0 bases removed from V and 5 bases from J, the gap between germline ends came to 13 bases. The CDR3 DNA sequence: TGTGCCAGCTCACCACCGAATGGGGCAGGGGAGACCCAGTACTTC. It yields the protein CASSPPNGAGETQYF.

The rearrangement links TRBV7-9 to TRBJ1-1; D may be TRBD1 (6 bases). In germline, CDR1 is SEHNR, CDR2 FQNEAQ (reference sequence). Trimming stripped 2 bases from V and 5 bases from J, with 9 bases between. CDR3 length equals 13 residues. CDR3 sequence (DNA): TGTGCCAGCAGCTTACAGGGGAGAACTGAAGCTTTCTTT. Residues: CASSLQGRTEAFF.

J is TRBJ2-7 and V is TRBV5-1; D might be TRBD2 (7 bases). The CDR3 runs 19 residues. V was trimmed by 4 bases and J by 2 bases, leaving 28 bases between them. The V gene's germline CDR1 is SGHRS and CDR2 YFSETQ. As DNA, the CDR3 is TGCGCCAGCAGCCTCGGGGGGCAGGGTGGTTCCGCTACTCCCTACGAGCAGTACGTC. Residues: CASSLGGQGGSATPYEQYV.

The rearrangement uses TRBV28 and TRBJ2-3; D is possibly TRBD1 or TRBD2 (6 bases each). The germline V gene encodes CDR1 MDHEN and CDR2 SYDVKM. This CDR3 has 14 residues. The CDR3 sequence is CAGRGQAYADTQYF. CDR3 nucleotide sequence: TGTGCGGGTCGGGGGCAGGCGTACGCAGATACGCAGTATTTT.

The chain combines TRBV5-4 with TRBJ1-6; D ambiguous. CDR1 and CDR2 from the germline V gene are SGHNT and YYREEE (reference sequence). The CDR3 runs 14 residues. The ends were cut back, 2 bases at V and 7 bases at J, with 10 bases in the middle. Written as DNA, the CDR3 is TGTGCCAGCAGCTTCGGGGAAGCCAATTCACCCCTCCACTTT. Translated, it gives CASSFGEANSPLHF.

Many counts were recorded for this clonotype. The chain uses TRBV6-2 or TRBV6-3 and TRBJ2-5; no reliable D call. Germline V gene lookup returns CDR1 MNHEY and CDR2 SVGEGT. With 5 bases removed from V and 3 bases from J, the gap between germline ends came to 7 bases. This CDR3 has 12 amino acids. This chain's CDR3 is CASSPTEETQYF. In DNA, the CDR3 is TGTGCCAGCAGTCCAACGGAAGAGACCCAGTACTTC.

The gene calls are TRBV20-1 and TRBJ2-1; D is possibly TRBD2 (5 bases). The CDR3 runs to 14 residues. The V gene lost 2 bases and the J gene lost 8 bases, with 16 bases spanning the gap. From germline, CDR1 is DFQATT and CDR2 SNEGSKA (reference sequence). The CDR3 reads CSARSSRGHYEQFF. CDR3 nucleotides: TGCAGTGCTAGATCGTCGCGCGGGCACTATGAGCAGTTCTTC.

This clonotype was observed at least ten times. The chain joins TRBV15 to TRBJ2-5, with D unclear. This CDR3 has 13 residues. V lost 2 bases, J lost 3 bases, and 7 bases lay in between. Per germline, CDR1 LNHNV and CDR2 YYDKDF (reference sequence). The CDR3 coding sequence is TGTGCCACCAGCAGACAATTCGAAGAGACCCAGTACTTC. This gives the protein CATSRQFEETQYF.

This clonotype was seen a few times. V gene TRBV12-3 or TRBV12-4 combines with J gene TRBJ1-6, with TRBD1 identical over 10 bases. The J segment lost 8 bases and the V segment lost 6 bases, leaving 4 bases of the junction unmatched. This CDR3 region has 14 residues. The CDR3 protein is CASSIGTGDSPLHF. In nucleotides, the CDR3 is TGTGCCAGCAGCATCGGGACAGGGGATTCACCCCTCCACTTT.

This sequence joins TRBV10-3 and TRBJ2-3, with D unclear. The ends were cut back, 2 bases at V and 14 bases at J, with 20 bases in the middle. CDR1 is ENHRY, CDR2 SYGVKD, per germline. The CDR3 is made up of 14 amino acids. The CDR3 DNA is TGTGCCATCAGTGAGGACGGCGCGCCAGGTCTCCGGTATTTT. Its translation is CAISEDGAPGLRYF.

This clonotype was found many times. The chain recombines TRBV29-1 with TRBJ1-1; no clear D. The CDR3 covers 13 residues. V lost 3 bases, J lost 4 bases, and 12 bases lay in between. The V gene's germline CDR1 is SQVTM and CDR2 ANQGSEA. CDR3 in amino acids: CSVEWGSSTEAFF. As DNA, the CDR3 is TGCAGCGTTGAGTGGGGTAGTAGCACTGAAGCTTTCTTT.

CDR3 DNA sequence: TGCGCCAGCAGCCTAGGGGAGCGGGGGCGGGAGACCCAGTACTTC. This translates into CASSLGERGRETQYF. The chain links TRBV4-1 to TRBJ2-5, with 8 bases matching TRBD2. In germline, CDR1 is MGHRA, CDR2 YSYEKL. There are 15 residues in the CDR3. V was pared by 4 bases and J by 5 bases, with 9 bases of the junction left unmatched.

A word on this clonotype: Since a much larger clone is just one base distant, this may be a read error. The chain has TRBV6-2 or TRBV6-3 and TRBJ1-2, with D possibly TRBD1 on 5 matching bases. V was trimmed by 7 bases and J by 3 bases, leaving 9 bases between them. Looked up from germline, CDR1 is MNHEY and CDR2 is SVGEGT. The CDR3 is 12 amino acids. CDR3 sequence reads: CASTAGYYGYTF. The CDR3 DNA is TGTGCCAGCACCGCAGGGTACTATGGCTACACCTTC.

The V gene is TRBV29-1, the J gene TRBJ1-3; D might be TRBD1 (6 bases). V was cut by 8 bases and J by 7 bases, with 24 bases left in between. CDR3 length equals 15 residues. Per the germline V gene, CDR1 is SQVTM and CDR2 is ANQGSEA. The CDR3 spells CSPSEQGTRANTIYF. The CDR3 region has the DNA TGCAGCCCCAGCGAACAGGGAACTAGGGCCAACACCATATATTTT.

Only a few counts were recorded for this clonotype. This chain connects TRBV12-3 or TRBV12-4 to TRBJ2-5; D remains ambiguous. Trimming removed 3 bases from V and 5 bases from J, with 10 bases in between. This CDR3 is built from 13 residues. CDR3 sequence reads: CASSLRIPETQYF. The CDR3 DNA reads as TGTGCCAGCAGTTTGCGGATCCCTGAGACCCAGTACTTC.

This chain connects TRBV6-6 to TRBJ2-7; D may correspond to TRBD1 or TRBD2 (5 bases each). Germline V gives CDR1 MNHNY, CDR2 SVGAGI (reference sequence). This CDR3 is built from 14 residues. V dropped 4 bases and J dropped 5 bases, with 15 bases sitting between them. The CDR3: CASSSRDPSDEQYV. CDR3 DNA sequence: TGTGCCAGCAGTTCCCGGGACCCGAGCGACGAGCAGTACGTC.

The chain joins TRBV5-1 to TRBJ1-2; no reliable D call. This CDR3 comprises 15 residues. Trimming left V 2 bases short and J 0 bases short, with 11 bases between. Per the germline V gene, CDR1 is SGHRS and CDR2 is YFSETQ. In DNA, the CDR3 is TGCGCCAGCAGCTTAACGTTAGGAGCTAACTATGGCTACACCTTC. This translates into CASSLTLGANYGYTF.

The chain combines TRBV7-6 with TRBJ1-2, with D perhaps TRBD1 (6 bases). Per germline, CDR1 SGHVS and CDR2 FNYEAQ. With 3 bases removed from V and 6 bases from J, the gap between germline ends came to 11 bases. The CDR3 contains 13 residues. The CDR3 nucleotides read TGTGCCAGCAGCTTTACAGGGTCGGATGGCTACACCTTC. Protein: CASSFTGSDGYTF. Looking up the rest from reference TRBV7-6 and TRBJ1-2 gives the full variable domain: GAGVSQSPRYKVTKRGQDVALRCDPISGHVSLYWYRQALGQGPEFLTYFNYEAQQDKSGLPNDRFSAERPEGSISTLTIQRTEQRDSAMYRCASSFTGSDGYTFGSGTRLTVV.

In this sample, this clonotype turned up many times. CDR3 bases: TGTGCCAGCAGCGTCACGACAGGGAAAGCTTTCTTT. Protein product: CASSVTTGKAFF. The chain carries TRBV9 and TRBJ1-1; 7 nucleotides align to TRBD1. Germline CDR1 SGDLS, CDR2 YYNGEE. V lost 2 bases, J lost 9 bases, and 4 bases stayed unmatched. The length of the CDR3 is 12 residues.

The sample holds many counts of this clonotype. The chain employs TRBV7-9 and TRBJ2-7, with 12 bases aligning to TRBD2. The CDR3 is 14 amino acids. Germline loops: CDR1 SEHNR, CDR2 FQNEAQ (reference sequence). Trimming removed 6 bases from V and 6 bases from J; junction bases left unmatched: 6. Here the CDR3 DNA reads TGTGCCAGCAGTCCTCCGGGACTAGCGGGCGAGCAGTACGTC. As protein: CASSPPGLAGEQYV.

V is TRBV18 and J is TRBJ1-1; 8 bases align to TRBD1. The CDR3 contains 15 residues. With 5 bases clipped from V and 2 bases from J, the junction kept 7 bases outside the gene matches. Per the germline V gene, CDR1 is KGHSH and CDR2 is LQKENI. In nucleotides, the CDR3 is TGTGCCAGCTCAAGACTTACAGGGGGAAACACTGAAGCTTTCTTT. Translating it yields CASSRLTGGNTEAFF.

This clonotype was detected a few times. This chain links TRBV29-1 with TRBJ2-5, with 7 bases lining up with TRBD2. CDR1 SQVTM and CDR2 ANQGSEA come from the germline V gene. CDR3 size: 14 residues. Unmatched junction bases numbered 9, after V lost 3 bases and J lost 5 bases. The CDR3 loop reads CSVERGISPETQYF. CDR3 coding DNA: TGCAGCGTTGAGCGGGGGATCTCCCCGGAGACCCAGTACTTC.

There are many counts of this clonotype. J is TRBJ2-5 and V is TRBV4-3; no clear D. CDR1 is LGHNA and CDR2 is YSLEER in the germline V gene. The length of the CDR3 is 12 residues. Trimming removed 0 bases from V and 3 bases from J, with 2 bases in between. CDR3 sequence: CASSQDKETQYF. The CDR3 DNA is TGCGCCAGCAGCCAAGACAAAGAGACCCAGTACTTC.

This clonotype has a single count. Sequence at one end of the junction differs from germline and may be a read error. The chain has TRBV10-3 and TRBJ2-1, with D unresolved. CDR3 length: 14 residues. The germline CDR1 and CDR2 sequences are ENHRY and SYGVKD. Here the CDR3 DNA reads TGTGCCATCAGTGGGGGTCCTTCCTACACTGAGCAGTTCTTC. It translates to CAISGGPSYTEQFF.

The gene calls are TRBV4-1 and TRBJ1-4; TRBD1 might be the D (5 bases). This CDR3 has 15 amino acids. Trimming took off 2 bases at V and 7 bases at J, with 14 bases between the two ends. The germline V gene encodes CDR1 MGHRA and CDR2 YSYEKL. The CDR3 loop reads CASSQSAGRGEKLFF. CDR3 bases: TGCGCCAGCAGCCAATCCGCGGGGCGGGGTGAAAAACTGTTTTTT.

The chain links TRBV4-1 to TRBJ2-1; tentatively, D is TRBD1 or TRBD2 (5 bases each). Germline V gene data show CDR1 as MGHRA and CDR2 as YSYEKL. The V end lost 3 bases, the J end lost 3 bases, and 24 bases lay between the germline ends. The CDR3 runs to 19 residues. CDR3 in DNA: TGCGCCAGCAGCCAGTTACCGGGACCCCCTTTTACCGACTACAATGAGCAGTTCTTC. Its translation: CASSQLPGPPFTDYNEQFF.